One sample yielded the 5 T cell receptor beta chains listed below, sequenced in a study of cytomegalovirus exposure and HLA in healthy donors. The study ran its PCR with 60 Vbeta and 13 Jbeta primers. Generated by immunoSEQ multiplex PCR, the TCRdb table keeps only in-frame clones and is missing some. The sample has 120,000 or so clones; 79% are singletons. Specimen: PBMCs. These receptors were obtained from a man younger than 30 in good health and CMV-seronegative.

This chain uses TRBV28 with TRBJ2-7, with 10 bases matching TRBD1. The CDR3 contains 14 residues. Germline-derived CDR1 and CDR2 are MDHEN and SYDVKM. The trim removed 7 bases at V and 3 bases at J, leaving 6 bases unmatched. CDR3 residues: CASKTGGPRYEQYF. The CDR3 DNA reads TGTGCCAGCAAGACAGGGGGCCCCCGCTACGAGCAGTACTTC.

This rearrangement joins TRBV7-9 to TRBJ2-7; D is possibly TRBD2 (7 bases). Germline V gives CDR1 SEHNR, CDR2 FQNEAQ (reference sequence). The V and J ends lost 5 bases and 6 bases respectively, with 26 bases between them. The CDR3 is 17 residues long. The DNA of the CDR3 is TGTGCCAGCAGCGGATGGGGAGGGACAAGGGAGGATTTCGAGCAGTACTTC. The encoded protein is CASSGWGGTREDFEQYF.

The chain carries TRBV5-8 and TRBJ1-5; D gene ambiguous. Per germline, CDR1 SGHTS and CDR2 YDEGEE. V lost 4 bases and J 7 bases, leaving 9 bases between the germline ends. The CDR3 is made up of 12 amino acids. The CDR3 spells CASSAWRQPQHF. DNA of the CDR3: TGTGCCAGCAGCGCCTGGAGGCAGCCCCAGCATTTT.

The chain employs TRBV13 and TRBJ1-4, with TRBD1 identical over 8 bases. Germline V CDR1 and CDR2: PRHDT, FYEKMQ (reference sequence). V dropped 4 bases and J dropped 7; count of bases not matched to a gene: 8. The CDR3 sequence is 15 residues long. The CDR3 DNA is TGTGCCAGCAGCTCGTGGACACAGGGGGGTGAAAAACTGTTTTTT. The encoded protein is CASSSWTQGGEKLFF.

This CDR3 reads CASSRRLAGGDTQYF. CDR3 nucleotide sequence: TGTGCCAGCAGCCGACGACTAGCGGGGGGAGATACGCAGTATTTT. The chain couples TRBV21-1 to TRBJ2-3; the DNA was not used to check the table's D call, TRBD2. TRBV21-1 is flagged as a pseudogene. This CDR3 is 15 amino acids long.